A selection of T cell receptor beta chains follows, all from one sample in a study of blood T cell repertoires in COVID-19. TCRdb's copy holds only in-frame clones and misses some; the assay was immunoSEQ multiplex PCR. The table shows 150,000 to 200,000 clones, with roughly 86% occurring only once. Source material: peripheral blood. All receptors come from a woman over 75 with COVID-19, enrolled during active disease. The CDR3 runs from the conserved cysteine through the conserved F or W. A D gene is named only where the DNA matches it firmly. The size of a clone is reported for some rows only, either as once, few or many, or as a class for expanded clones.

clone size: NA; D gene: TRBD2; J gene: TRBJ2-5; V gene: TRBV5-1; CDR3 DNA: TGCGCCAGCAGCTCTTCCACTAGCGGGAGGGAAGAGACCCAGTACTTC; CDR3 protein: CASSSSTSGREETQYF
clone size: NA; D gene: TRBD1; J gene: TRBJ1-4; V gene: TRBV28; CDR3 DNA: TGTGCCAGCAGTCACCGGACAGGGGAGGAAAAACTGTTTTTT; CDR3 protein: CASSHRTGEEKLFF
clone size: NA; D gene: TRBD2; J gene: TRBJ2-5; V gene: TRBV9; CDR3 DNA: TGTGCCAGCAGCCCCAGCGGGAGGGCCCAAGAGACCCAGTACTTC; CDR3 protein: CASSPSGRAQETQYF
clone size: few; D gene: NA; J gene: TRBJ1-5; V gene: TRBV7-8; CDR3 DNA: TGTGCCAGCAGCTTAGTGGGGGGGCAAGGCAATCAGCCCCAGCATTTT; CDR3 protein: CASSLVGGQGNQPQHF
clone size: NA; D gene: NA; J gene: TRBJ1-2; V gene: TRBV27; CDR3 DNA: TGTGCCAGCAGTTTATCTCGGAGGTCTGGCTACACCTTC; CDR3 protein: CASSLSRRSGYTF
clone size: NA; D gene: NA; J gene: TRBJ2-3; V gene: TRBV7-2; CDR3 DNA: TGTGCCAGCAGCTTGGGTGTTTCTAGAACAGATACGCAGTATTTT; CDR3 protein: CASSLGVSRTDTQYF
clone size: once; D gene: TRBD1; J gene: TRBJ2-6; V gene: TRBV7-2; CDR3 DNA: TGTGCCAGCAGCTCAGGACAGGGTAACCCTGGGGCCAACGTCCTGACTTTC; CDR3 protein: CASSSGQGNPGANVLTF
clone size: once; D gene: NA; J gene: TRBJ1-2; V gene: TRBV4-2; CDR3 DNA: TGTGCCAGCATGGCCTCTAACTATGGCTACACCTTC; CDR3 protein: CASMASNYGYTF
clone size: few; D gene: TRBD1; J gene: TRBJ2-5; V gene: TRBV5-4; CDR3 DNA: TGTGCCAGCAGCTTGGGGGGACGACAGGGGAGGGAGACCCAGTACTTC; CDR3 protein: CASSLGGRQGRETQYF
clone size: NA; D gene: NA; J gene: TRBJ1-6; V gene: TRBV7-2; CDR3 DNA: TGTGCCAGCAGCGGCTCTGTTCGGAGTTCACCCCTCCACTTT; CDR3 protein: CASSGSVRSSPLHF
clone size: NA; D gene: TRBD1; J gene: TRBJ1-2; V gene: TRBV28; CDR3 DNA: TGTGCCAGCAGTCGGCCCGGGACAGGGGCCTATGGCTACACCTTC; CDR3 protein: CASSRPGTGAYGYTF
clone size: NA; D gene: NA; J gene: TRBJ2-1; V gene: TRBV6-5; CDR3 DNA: TGTGCCAGCATTTCTGGACAGTACAATGAGCAGTTCTTC; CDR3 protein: CASISGQYNEQFF
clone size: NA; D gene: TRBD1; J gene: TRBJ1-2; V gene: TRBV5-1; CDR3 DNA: TGCGCCAGCAGTTCTACCACAGGGGTAGAGGGTGGCTACACCTTC; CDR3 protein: CASSSTTGVEGGYTF
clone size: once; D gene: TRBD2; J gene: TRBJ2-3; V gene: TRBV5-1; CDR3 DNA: TGCGCCAGCAGCTTGGGAGGGACTAGCGGCACAGATACGCAGTATTTT; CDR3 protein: CASSLGGTSGTDTQYF
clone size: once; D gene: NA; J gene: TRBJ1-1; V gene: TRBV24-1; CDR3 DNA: TGTGCCACCAGTGGGGGACCAGGGGTCGGGGCTTTCTTT; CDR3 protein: CATSGGPGVGAFF
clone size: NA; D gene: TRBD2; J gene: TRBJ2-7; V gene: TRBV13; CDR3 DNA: TGTGCCAGCAGCGCCGGACTAGCGGGAGCCTTGCACGAGCAGTACTTC; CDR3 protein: CASSAGLAGALHEQYF
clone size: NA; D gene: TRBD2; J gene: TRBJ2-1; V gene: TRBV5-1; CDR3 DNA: TGCGCCAGCAGCTTGGGACAGGCGGGGGGAAATGAGCAGTTCTTC; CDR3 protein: CASSLGQAGGNEQFF
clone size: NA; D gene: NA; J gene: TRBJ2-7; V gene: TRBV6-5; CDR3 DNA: TGTGCCAGCAGTCATACAAGTTACGAGCAGTACTTC; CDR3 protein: CASSHTSYEQYF
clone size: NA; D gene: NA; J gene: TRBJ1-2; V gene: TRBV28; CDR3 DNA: TGTGCCAGCAGTATCCTATCCTTGCGCTACACCTTC; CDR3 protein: CASSILSLRYTF
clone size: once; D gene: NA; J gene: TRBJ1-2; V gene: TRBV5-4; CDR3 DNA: TGTGCCAGCAGCTTGGAGGGGGTTAATGGCTACACCTTC; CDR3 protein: CASSLEGVNGYTF
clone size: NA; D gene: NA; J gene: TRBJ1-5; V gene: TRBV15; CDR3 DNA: TGTGCCACCAGCGGCTCAGTGTATAGCAATCAGCCCCAGCATTTT; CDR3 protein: CATSGSVYSNQPQHF
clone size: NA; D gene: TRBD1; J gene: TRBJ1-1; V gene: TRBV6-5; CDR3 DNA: TGTGCCAGCAGTTTGCCCGGGACAGGGTCCACTGAAGCTTTCTTT; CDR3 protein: CASSLPGTGSTEAFF
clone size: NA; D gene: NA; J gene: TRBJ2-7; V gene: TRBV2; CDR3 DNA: TGTGCCAGCAGTGAACTCCCTAGGGAGCAGTACTTC; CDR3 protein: CASSELPREQYF
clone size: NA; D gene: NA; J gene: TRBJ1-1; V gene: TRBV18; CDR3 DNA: TGTGCCAGCTCACCACTAGGGACTGGCACTGAAGCTTTCTTT; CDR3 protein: CASSPLGTGTEAFF
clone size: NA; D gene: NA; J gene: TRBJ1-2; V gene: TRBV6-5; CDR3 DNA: TGTGCCAGCAGCCCCAGCCCGGGGGGCGGTGGCTACACCTTC; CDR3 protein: CASSPSPGGGGYTF
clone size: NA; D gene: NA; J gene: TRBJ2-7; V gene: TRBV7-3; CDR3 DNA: TGTGCCAGCAGCCCTAGGACACAGTACTTC; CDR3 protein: CASSPRTQYF
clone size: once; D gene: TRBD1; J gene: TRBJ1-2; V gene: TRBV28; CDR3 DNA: TGTGCCAGCAGCCCGCGGGACAGACAATACACCTTC; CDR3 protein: CASSPRDRQYTF
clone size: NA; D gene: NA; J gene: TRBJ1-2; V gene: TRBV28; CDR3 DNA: TGTGCCAGCAGAAGGAGCTATGGCTACACCTTC; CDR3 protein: CASRRSYGYTF
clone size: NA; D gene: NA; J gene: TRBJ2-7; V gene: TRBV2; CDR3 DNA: TGTGCCAGCAGTGAAGCGGGGCGCCTCGGGCAGTACTTC; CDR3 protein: CASSEAGRLGQYF
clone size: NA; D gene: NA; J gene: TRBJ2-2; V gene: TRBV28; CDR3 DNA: TGTGCCAGCAGACCGGCGGAGGGGACGAACACCGGGGAGCTGTTTTTT; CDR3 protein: CASRPAEGTNTGELFF
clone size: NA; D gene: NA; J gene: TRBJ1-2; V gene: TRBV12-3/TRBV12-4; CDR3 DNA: TGTGCCAGCAGTTTTCGGGGGAGCGGTGGCTACACCTTC; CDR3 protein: CASSFRGSGGYTF
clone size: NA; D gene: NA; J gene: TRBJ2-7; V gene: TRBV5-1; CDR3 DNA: TGCGCCAGCAGCGGCAGCTCCTACGAGCAGTACTTC; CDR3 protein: CASSGSSYEQYF
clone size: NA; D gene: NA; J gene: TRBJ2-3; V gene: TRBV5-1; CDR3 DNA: TGCGCCAGCAGCTTGGGCGGGTCGGAGACAGATACGCAGTATTTT; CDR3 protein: CASSLGGSETDTQYF
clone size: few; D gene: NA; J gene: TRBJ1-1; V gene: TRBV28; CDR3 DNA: TGTGCCAGCAGTCCCTTGACAGTGAACACTGAAGCTTTCTTT; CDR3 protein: CASSPLTVNTEAFF
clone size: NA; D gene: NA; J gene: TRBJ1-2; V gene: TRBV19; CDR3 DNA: TGTGCCAGTAGTATCACAGGTTACGGCTACACCTTC; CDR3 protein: CASSITGYGYTF
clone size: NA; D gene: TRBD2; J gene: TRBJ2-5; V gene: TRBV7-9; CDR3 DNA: TGTGCCAGCACCCTCCGGCCTAGCGGCAACCAAGAGACCCAGTACTTC; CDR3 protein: CASTLRPSGNQETQYF
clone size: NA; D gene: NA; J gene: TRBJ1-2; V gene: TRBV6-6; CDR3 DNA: TGTGCCAGCAGGGCAGGTGGTTTAAGGGGCTACACCTTC; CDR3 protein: CASRAGGLRGYTF
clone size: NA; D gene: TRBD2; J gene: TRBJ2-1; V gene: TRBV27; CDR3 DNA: TGTGCCAGCAGTTTAACGAGAGGGTTTCGGGAGGGCCGGTACAATGAGCAGTTCTTC; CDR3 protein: CASSLTRGFREGRYNEQFF
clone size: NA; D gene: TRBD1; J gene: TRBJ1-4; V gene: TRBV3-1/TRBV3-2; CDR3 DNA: TGTGCCAGCAGCCAAGTAGGGGGCTCGCGACTGTTTTTT; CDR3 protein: CASSQVGGSRLFF
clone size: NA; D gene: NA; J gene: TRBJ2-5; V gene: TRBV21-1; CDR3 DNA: TGTGCCAGCAGCAAAGCTTCGGGAGATCAAGAGACCCAGTACTTC; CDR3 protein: CASSKASGDQETQYF
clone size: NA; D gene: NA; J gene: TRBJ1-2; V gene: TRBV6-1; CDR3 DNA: TGTGCCAGCAGTGAAGGGCAATGGTATGGCTACACCTTC; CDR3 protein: CASSEGQWYGYTF
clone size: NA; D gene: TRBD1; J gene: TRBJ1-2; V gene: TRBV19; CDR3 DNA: TGTGCCAGTAGTACCACCGGGACAGACTATTGGAACACCTTC; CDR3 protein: CASSTTGTDYWNTF
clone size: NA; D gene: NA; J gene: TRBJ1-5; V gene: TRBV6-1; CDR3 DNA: TGTGCCAGCAGTGAACGGCGGATCAATCAGCCCCAGCATTTT; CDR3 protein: CASSERRINQPQHF
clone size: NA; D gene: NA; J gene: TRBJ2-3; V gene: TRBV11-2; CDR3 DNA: TGTGCCAGCAGCCCGCAGGGCGGAGCCACAGATACGCAGTATTTT; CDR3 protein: CASSPQGGATDTQYF
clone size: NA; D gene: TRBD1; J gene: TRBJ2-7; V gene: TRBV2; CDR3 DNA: TGTGCCAGCAGTGAAGGGGGACAGGGTGGCTACGAGCAGTACTTC; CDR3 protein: CASSEGGQGGYEQYF
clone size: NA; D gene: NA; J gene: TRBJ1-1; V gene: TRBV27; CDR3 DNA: TGTGCCAGCAGTTTTCAGGGGCTGAACACTGAAGCTTTCTTT; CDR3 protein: CASSFQGLNTEAFF
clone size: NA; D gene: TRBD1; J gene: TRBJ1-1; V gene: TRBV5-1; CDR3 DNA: TGCGCCAGCAGCTTAGCTCCGGGACAGGGTATGAACACTGAAGCTTTCTTT; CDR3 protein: CASSLAPGQGMNTEAFF
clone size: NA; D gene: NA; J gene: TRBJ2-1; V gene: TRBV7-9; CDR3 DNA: TGTGCCAGCAGCTTACTACAGGGTGGTAATGAGCAGTTCTTC; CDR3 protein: CASSLLQGGNEQFF